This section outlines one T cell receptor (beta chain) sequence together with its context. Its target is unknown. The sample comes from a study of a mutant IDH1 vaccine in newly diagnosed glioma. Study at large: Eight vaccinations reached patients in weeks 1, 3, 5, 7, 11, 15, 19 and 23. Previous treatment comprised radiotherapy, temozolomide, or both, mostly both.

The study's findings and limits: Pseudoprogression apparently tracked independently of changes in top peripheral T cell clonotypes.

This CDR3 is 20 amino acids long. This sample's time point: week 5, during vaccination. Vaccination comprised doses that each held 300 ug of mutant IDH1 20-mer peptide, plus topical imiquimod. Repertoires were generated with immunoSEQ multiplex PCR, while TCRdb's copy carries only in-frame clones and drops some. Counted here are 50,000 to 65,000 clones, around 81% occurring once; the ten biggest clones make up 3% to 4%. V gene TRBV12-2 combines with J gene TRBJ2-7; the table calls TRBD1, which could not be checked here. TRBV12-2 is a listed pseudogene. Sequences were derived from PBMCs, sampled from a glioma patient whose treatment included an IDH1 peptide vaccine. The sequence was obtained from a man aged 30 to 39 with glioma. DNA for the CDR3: TGTGCAAGTCGCTTAGTGGACAGACTTCTACCTCCCCTCAACCGGAAAGTGTGCTACTTC. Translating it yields CASRLVDRLLPPLNRKVCYF.